The 23 T cell receptor beta chains given below trace back to one sample, sequenced in a study of CD8+ T cells in alopecia areata. Noted treatment: oral pan-JAK inhibitor, 5-10 mg twice daily. After isolation, RNA underwent reverse transcription to generate cDNA as the sequencing template. Profiling relied on immunoSEQ multiplex PCR, and the TCRdb table lists in-frame clones only, not all of them. The table lists approximately 200,000 clones, about three fifths of them singletons, with 0.69% in the top ten. Source: CD4+ T cells sorted from blood, taken at week 4, from a patient treated with tofacitinib. These receptors originate from a human donor with alopecia areata.

The rearrangement uses TRBV25-1 and TRBJ2-2; D is ambiguous. V gave up 3 bases and J gave up 6 bases, with 5 bases separating them. This CDR3 is built from 12 residues. CDR1 and CDR2 from the germline V gene are MGHDK and SYGVNS. CDR3 DNA sequence: TGTGCCAGCAGTGAGGGGTCCGGGGAGCTGTTTTTT. It translates to CASSEGSGELFF.

This clone was seen a handful of times. The rearrangement uses TRBV30 and TRBJ1-2; 7 bases match TRBD1. The junction had 5 bases not matched to a gene; V was cut back by 2 bases and J by 8 bases. The CDR3 spans 12 residues. The germline V gene has CDR1 GTSNPN and CDR2 SVGIG (reference sequence). The CDR3 region has the DNA TGTGCCTGGAGTCAGGGGGAGGGCGGCTACACCTTC. Protein product: CAWSQGEGGYTF. Full variable domain (outside the CDR3, taken from reference TRBV30 and TRBJ1-2): SQTIHQWPATLVQPVGSPLSLECTVEGTSNPNLYWYRQAAGRGLQLLFYSVGIGQISSEVPQNLSASRPQDRQFILSSKKLLLSDSGFYLCAWSQGEGGYTFGSGTRLTVV.

The rearrangement links TRBV19 to TRBJ1-1; a weak D match, TRBD1 (5 bases). Deletions cut 4 bases from V and 2 bases from J, with 14 bases between. Germline CDR1 and CDR2: LNHDA and SQIVND (reference sequence). The length of the CDR3 is 15 residues. The CDR3 DNA sequence: TGTGCCAGTAGTAAGGGGTTAGGTGGTAACACTGAAGCTTTCTTT. The encoded protein is CASSKGLGGNTEAFF. Together with reference TRBV19 and TRBJ1-1, the CDR3 gives the full variable domain: DGGITQSPKYLFRKEGQNVTLSCEQNLNHDAMYWYRQDPGQGLRLIYYSQIVNDFQKGDIAEGYSVSREKKESFPLTVTSAQKNPTAFYLCASSKGLGGNTEAFFGQGTRLTVV.

CDR3 in DNA: TGTGCCAGCAGTTCGAGCGGGAACACCGGGGAGCTGTTTTTT. Protein: CASSSSGNTGELFF. V usage is TRBV6-6 and J usage is TRBJ2-2; tentative D call: TRBD2 (5 bases). V was trimmed by 4 bases and J by 1 base, leaving 7 bases between them. This CDR3 comprises 14 residues. Per the germline V gene, CDR1 is MNHNY and CDR2 is SVGAGI (reference sequence).

The chain couples TRBV7-9 to TRBJ2-5; D might be TRBD1 (5 bases). Per the germline V gene, CDR1 is SEHNR and CDR2 is FQNEAQ (reference sequence). The CDR3 has 11 residues. Deletions cut 9 bases from V and 5 bases from J, with 10 bases between. The CDR3 here is CASRGLETQYF. The DNA for the CDR3 is TGTGCCAGTAGGGGCCTGGAGACCCAGTACTTC.

Only a few counts were recorded for this clone. V and J are TRBV5-1 and TRBJ2-7; 7 bases line up with TRBD1. V trimming: 4 bases; J trimming: 5 bases; junction bases outside the gene matches: 12. The CDR3 length is 15 residues. Germline V gene sequence: CDR1 SGHRS, CDR2 YFSETQ. CDR3 nucleotides: TGCGCCAGCAGCCCAGGGACAGCCCTTCCCCACGAGCAGTACTTC. Translating gives CASSPGTALPHEQYF.

V usage is TRBV13 and J usage is TRBJ2-1; TRBD2 matches at 14 bases. J gave up 4 bases and V 4 bases, and 3 bases lay outside the gene matches. The CDR3 consists of 16 residues. Germline CDR1 PRHDT, CDR2 FYEKMQ (reference sequence). The CDR3 here is CASSSRTSGRYNEQFF. CDR3 coding DNA: TGTGCCAGCAGCTCTCGGACTAGCGGGAGGTACAATGAGCAGTTCTTC.

The chain joins TRBV2 to TRBJ1-2, with 10 bases identical to TRBD1. Germline CDR1 SNHLY, CDR2 FYNNEI. This CDR3 spans 17 amino acids. V gave up 2 bases and J gave up 4 bases; unmatched junction bases: 10. The CDR3 is CASSERRQGASLYGYTF. The DNA for the CDR3 is TGTGCCAGCAGTGAACGTCGACAGGGGGCGTCCCTCTATGGCTACACCTTC.

The V call is TRBV7-2, the J call TRBJ2-7; the match to TRBD2 covers 8 bases. The CDR3 has 14 amino acids. Germline CDR1 is SGHTA and CDR2 is FQGNSA. Unmatched junction bases numbered 3, after V lost 2 bases and J lost 3 bases. The DNA for the CDR3 is TGTGCCAGCAGCTTAATCAGCGGGGGCTACGAGCAGTACTTC. This gives the protein CASSLISGGYEQYF.

The chain joins TRBV27 to TRBJ2-5; 8 bases agree with TRBD2. There are 14 residues in the CDR3. J gave up 5 bases and V 6 bases, and 8 bases lay outside the gene matches. CDR1 is MNHEY, CDR2 SMNVEV, per germline (reference sequence). This CDR3 is CASRSLSGSETQYF. The CDR3 region has the DNA TGTGCCAGCAGGAGTTTAAGCGGGAGTGAGACCCAGTACTTC.

The chain recombines TRBV5-1 with TRBJ1-2, with D maybe TRBD1 (6 bases). CDR3 length: 15 amino acids. V lost 2 bases to trimming and J lost 0 bases, with 11 bases between them. Germline V lookup: CDR1 SGHRS, CDR2 YFSETQ. Written as DNA, the CDR3 is TGCGCCAGCAGCTTTCTCACAGGGTCTAACTATGGCTACACCTTC. Its translation is CASSFLTGSNYGYTF. Complete variable domain (other parts from reference TRBV5-1 and TRBJ1-2): KAGVTQTPRYLIKTRGQQVTLSCSPISGHRSVSWYQQTPGQGLQFLFEYFSETQRNKGNFPGRFSGRQFSNSRSEMNVSTLELGDSALYLCASSFLTGSNYGYTFGSGTRLTVV.

This clone was picked up a small number of times. The chain uses TRBV7-2 and TRBJ2-6; no clear D gene. Germline V gene data show CDR1 as SGHTA and CDR2 as FQGNSA. Trimming pared 8 bases from V and 0 bases from J, leaving 11 bases between. The CDR3 contains 15 residues. In DNA form, the CDR3 reads TGTGCCAGCTTGGGCTGGTACTCTGGGGCCAACGTCCTGACTTTC. The encoded protein is CASLGWYSGANVLTF.

This chain joins TRBV25-1 and TRBJ1-5, with D tentatively TRBD1 (5 bases). Trimming left V 4 bases short and J 8 bases short, with 15 bases between. The CDR3 consists of 14 residues. CDR1 is MGHDK, CDR2 SYGVNS, per germline. CDR3 DNA sequence: TGTGCCAGCAGTGCTTCGGGGGTAGGGGAGCCCCAGCATTTT. It is translated as CASSASGVGEPQHF. Looking up the rest from reference TRBV25-1 and TRBJ1-5 gives the full variable domain: EADIYQTPRYLVIGTGKKITLECSQTMGHDKMYWYQQDPGMELHLIHYSYGVNSTEKGDLSSESTVSRIRTEHFPLTLESARPSHTSQYLCASSASGVGEPQHFGDGTRLSIL.

This rearrangement joins TRBV29-1 to TRBJ2-7; either TRBD1 or TRBD2 may fit D (5 bases each). Germline CDR1 and CDR2: SQVTM and ANQGSEA. This CDR3 has 15 amino acids. V shed 4 bases and J shed 0 bases, with 16 bases lying between them. The CDR3 spells CSVGQPRGSSYEQYF. The CDR3 DNA is TGCAGCGTTGGCCAACCTCGGGGCAGCTCCTACGAGCAGTACTTC.

The chain uses TRBV9 and TRBJ1-4, with 8 bases aligning to TRBD1. V lost 0 bases, J lost 13 bases, and 8 bases stayed unmatched. CDR1 and CDR2 from the germline V gene are SGDLS and YYNGEE. The CDR3 sequence is 14 residues long. This CDR3 reads CASSVGQGQGRLFF. The DNA for the CDR3 is TGTGCCAGCAGCGTAGGACAGGGGCAAGGGAGACTGTTTTTT. The variable domain in full, with the rest retrieved from reference TRBV9 and TRBJ1-4, is DSGVTQTPKHLITATGQRVTLRCSPRSGDLSVYWYQQSLDQGLQFLIQYYNGEERAKGNILERFSAQQFPDLHSELNLSSLELGDSALYFCASSVGQGQGRLFFGSGTQLSVL.

The chain uses TRBV2 and TRBJ2-6, with D possibly matching TRBD1 (6 bases). The CDR3 loop spans 20 amino acids. Germline CDR1 and CDR2: SNHLY and FYNNEI. V dropped 6 bases and J dropped 2 bases, with 26 bases sitting between them. This CDR3 is CASSVPPGEGQSPGANVLTF. The CDR3 DNA follows: TGTGCCAGCAGCGTTCCACCAGGGGAAGGTCAGAGCCCTGGGGCCAACGTCCTGACTTTC.

The chain links TRBV7-2 to TRBJ2-7, with 9 bases matching TRBD2. There are 15 residues in the CDR3. V lost 1 base, J lost 5 bases, and 6 bases stayed unmatched. Germline loops: CDR1 SGHTA, CDR2 FQGNSA. This CDR3 reads CASSLGSGRFNEQYF. The CDR3 DNA is TGTGCCAGCAGCTTAGGGAGCGGGAGGTTCAACGAGCAGTACTTC.

This clone was seen a handful of times. J is TRBJ2-7 and V is TRBV7-2; D might be TRBD1 or TRBD2, each matching 7 bases. This CDR3 contains 14 residues. Germline V gives CDR1 SGHTA, CDR2 FQGNSA. V was pared by 5 bases and J by 6 bases, with 17 bases between. The CDR3 here is CASSPRQGGGEQYF. CDR3 coding DNA: TGTGCCAGCAGCCCACGACAGGGCGGGGGCGAGCAGTACTTC. The entire variable domain, with the rest obtained from reference TRBV7-2 and TRBJ2-7, is as follows: GAGVSQSPSNKVTEKGKDVELRCDPISGHTALYWYRQSLGQGLEFLIYFQGNSAPDKSGLPSDRFSAERTGGSVSTLTIQRTQQEDSAVYLCASSPRQGGGEQYFGPGTRLTVT.

This clone occurred a few times. V usage is TRBV7-3 and J usage is TRBJ2-3, with 7 bases that match TRBD1. V trimming: 4 bases; J trimming: 1 base; junction bases outside the gene matches: 5. The germline gives CDR1 SGHTA, CDR2 FQGTGA. This CDR3 contains 15 residues. CDR3 protein: CASSSTGHGTDTQYF. The CDR3 nucleotides read TGTGCCAGCAGCTCGACAGGGCATGGCACAGATACGCAGTATTTT.

The rearrangement uses TRBV9 and TRBJ2-1; D uncertain. The germline CDR1 and CDR2 sequences are SGDLS and YYNGEE. V shed 4 bases and J shed 9 bases, with 8 bases lying between them. CDR3 size: 11 residues. The CDR3 loop reads CASSKLSEQFF. The CDR3 region has the DNA TGTGCCAGCAGCAAGTTAAGTGAGCAGTTCTTC.

This clone appeared a few times. The rearrangement uses TRBV29-1 and TRBJ2-7, with 10 bases aligning to TRBD1. CDR1 and CDR2 from the germline V gene are SQVTM and ANQGSEA. CDR3 length equals 15 residues. Trimming at V came to 6 bases and at J to 2 bases, leaving 10 bases not matched to a gene. The CDR3 protein is CSVRKGGQGTYEQYF. The CDR3 DNA is TGCAGCGTACGAAAAGGGGGACAGGGGACCTACGAGCAGTACTTC.

This clone was picked up a small number of times. This chain connects TRBV29-1 to TRBJ2-1, with 7 bases matching TRBD2. The CDR3 contains 17 residues. The trim removed 3 bases at V and 1 base at J, leaving 12 bases unmatched. Germline values: CDR1 SQVTM, CDR2 ANQGSEA. CDR3 coding DNA: TGCAGCGTTGAGGCGGGGGTTCACGGATTATCCTACAATGAGCAGTTCTTC. Translation gives CSVEAGVHGLSYNEQFF.

This clone was picked up a small number of times. The chain combines TRBV20-1 with TRBJ2-1; no definite D call. V dropped 5 bases and J dropped 10 bases, with 12 bases sitting between them. CDR3 size: 11 residues. Germline CDR1 reads DFQATT; CDR2 reads SNEGSKA (reference sequence). CDR3 amino acids: CSAGTIREQFF. In DNA, the CDR3 is TGCAGTGCTGGAACCATTAGAGAGCAGTTCTTC.